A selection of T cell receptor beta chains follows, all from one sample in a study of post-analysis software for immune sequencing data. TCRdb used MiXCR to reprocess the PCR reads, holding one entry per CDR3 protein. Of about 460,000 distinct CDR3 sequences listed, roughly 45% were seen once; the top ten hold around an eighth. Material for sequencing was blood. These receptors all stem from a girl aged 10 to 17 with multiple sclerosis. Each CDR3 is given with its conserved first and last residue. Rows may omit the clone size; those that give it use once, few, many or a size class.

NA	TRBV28	CASRMGQFLETQYF
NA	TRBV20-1	CSARDSGTIYNEQFF
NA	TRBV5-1	CASSLAGRHREPYEQYF
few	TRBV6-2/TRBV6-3	CASSSLQEIQFF
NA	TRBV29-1	CSVYIRENYGYTF
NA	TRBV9	CASSPRGQGIPYGCTF
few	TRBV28	CASTHREWKDNEQFF
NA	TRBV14	CASSQGNGFSYEQYF
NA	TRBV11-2	CASSLLWGADTQYF
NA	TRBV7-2	CASSARQYGYTF
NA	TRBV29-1	CSAHPLAGFTDTQYF
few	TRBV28	CASSFLGTGGTEAFF
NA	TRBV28	CASSDIRNTEAFF
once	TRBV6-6	CASSYGLAGETQYF
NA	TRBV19	CASSSGRMREVRNNEQFF
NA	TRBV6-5	CASRTTGTYNEQFF
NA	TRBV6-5	CASSYSNRGLGYGYTF
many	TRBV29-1	CSARLAGQYEQYF
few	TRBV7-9	CASSPGWDYGYTF
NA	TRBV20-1	CSASAAGGPDTQYF
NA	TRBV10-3	CAISGNMGQENTEAFF
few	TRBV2	CASRGTVTYEQYF
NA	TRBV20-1	CSATRLAGVFEQFF
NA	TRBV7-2	CASSGKGLAPRPYNEQFF
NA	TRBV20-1	CSAREFNEQFF
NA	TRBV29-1	CSGGLAGRNEQFF
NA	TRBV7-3	CASSLQAGRAYNEQFF
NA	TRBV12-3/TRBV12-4	CASSSRQIGAQYF
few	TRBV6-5	CASSYSTGYEQYF
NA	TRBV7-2	CASSLGHTEQFF
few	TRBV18	CASSPTTGAGANVLTF